This T cell receptor (beta chain) was recovered during a study of cytomegalovirus exposure and HLA in healthy donors. Findings of the study overall: When analyzed later, a missense DCLRE1C variant was found to be linked to TCR beta V- and J-gene trimming. Using a false discovery rate of 0.05, a later analysis showed that 16,000 or so TCR beta sequences were associated with HLA alleles.

The junction had 3 bases not matched to a gene; V was cut back by 2 bases and J by 8 bases. Germline CDR1 reads ENHRY; CDR2 reads SYGVKD. The CDR3 is made up of 15 amino acids. This clone was detected a few times. Its antigen remains unknown. Other DNA sequences of this sample code for an identical CDR3. Use of 60 Vbeta and 13 Jbeta primers characterized the PCR. Sequenced by immunoSEQ multiplex PCR; TCRdb stores in-frame clones only, minus some. The sample records about 130,000 clones, 84% being singletons. The TCR was taken from a man aged 50 or older in good health and CMV-seronegative. V usage is TRBV10-3 and J usage is TRBJ1-6, with 10 bases aligning to TRBD1. Material for sequencing was PBMCs. Here the CDR3 DNA reads TGTGCCATCAGTGAGGGACAGGGGGTTCATTCACCCCTCCACTTT. This gives the protein CAISEGQGVHSPLHF.